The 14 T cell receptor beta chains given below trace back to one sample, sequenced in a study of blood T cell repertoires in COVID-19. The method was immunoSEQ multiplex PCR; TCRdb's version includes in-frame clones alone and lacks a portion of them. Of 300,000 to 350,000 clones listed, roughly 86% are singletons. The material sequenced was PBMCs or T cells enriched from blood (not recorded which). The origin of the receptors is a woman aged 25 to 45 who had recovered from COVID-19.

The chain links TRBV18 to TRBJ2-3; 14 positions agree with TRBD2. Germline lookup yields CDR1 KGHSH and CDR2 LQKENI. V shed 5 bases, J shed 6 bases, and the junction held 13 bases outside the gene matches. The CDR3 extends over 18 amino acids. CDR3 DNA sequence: TGTGCCAGCTCAGAAAACTCGGGACTAGCGGGAGTATTGGATACGCAGTATTTT. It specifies CASSENSGLAGVLDTQYF.

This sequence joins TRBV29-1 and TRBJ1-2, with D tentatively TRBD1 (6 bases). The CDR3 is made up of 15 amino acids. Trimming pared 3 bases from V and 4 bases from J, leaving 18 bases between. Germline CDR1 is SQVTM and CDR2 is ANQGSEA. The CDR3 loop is CSVETGILPLYGYTF. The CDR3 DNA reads TGCAGCGTTGAGACAGGCATCCTACCTCTCTATGGCTACACCTTC.

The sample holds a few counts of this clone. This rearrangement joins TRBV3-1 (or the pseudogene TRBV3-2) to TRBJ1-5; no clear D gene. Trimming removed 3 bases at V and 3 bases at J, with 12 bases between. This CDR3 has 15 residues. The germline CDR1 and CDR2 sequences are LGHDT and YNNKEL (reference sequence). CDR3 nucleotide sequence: TGTGCCAGCAGCCATCTAAGAAGCACCAATCAGCCCCAGCATTTT. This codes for CASSHLRSTNQPQHF.

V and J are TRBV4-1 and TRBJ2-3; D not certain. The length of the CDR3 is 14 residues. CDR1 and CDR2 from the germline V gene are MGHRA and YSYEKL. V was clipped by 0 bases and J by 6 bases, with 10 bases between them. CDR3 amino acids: CASSQEPVSDTQYF. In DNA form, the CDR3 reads TGCGCCAGCAGCCAAGAACCAGTTTCCGATACGCAGTATTTT.

CDR3: CASRGGASNYGYTF. As DNA, the CDR3 is TGTGCCAGCAGGGGGGGGGCAAGTAACTATGGCTACACCTTC. The rearrangement uses TRBV2 and TRBJ1-2, with TRBD1 as a possible D gene (6 bases). The germline V gene has CDR1 SNHLY and CDR2 FYNNEI. With 6 bases removed from V and 1 base from J, the gap between germline ends came to 12 bases. The CDR3 is made up of 14 amino acids.

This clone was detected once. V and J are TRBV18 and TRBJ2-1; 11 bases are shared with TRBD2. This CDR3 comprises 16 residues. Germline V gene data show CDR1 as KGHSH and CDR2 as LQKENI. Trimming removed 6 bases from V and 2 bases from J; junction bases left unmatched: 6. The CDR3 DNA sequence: TGTGCCAGCTCCAAGGGACTAGCGGCTACCTACAATGAGCAGTTCTTC. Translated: CASSKGLAATYNEQFF.

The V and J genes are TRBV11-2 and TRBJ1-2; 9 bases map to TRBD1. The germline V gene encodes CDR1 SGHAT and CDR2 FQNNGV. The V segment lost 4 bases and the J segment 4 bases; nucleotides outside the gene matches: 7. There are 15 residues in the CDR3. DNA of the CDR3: TGTGCCAGCAGCTCCTACAGGGGGCTGGGCTATGGCTACACCTTC. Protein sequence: CASSSYRGLGYGYTF.

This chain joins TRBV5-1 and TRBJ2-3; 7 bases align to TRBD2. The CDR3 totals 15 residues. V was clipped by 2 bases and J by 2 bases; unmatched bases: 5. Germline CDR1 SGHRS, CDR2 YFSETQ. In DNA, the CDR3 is TGCGCCAGCAGCTTAGGGACTATGTCCACAGATACGCAGTATTTT. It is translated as CASSLGTMSTDTQYF. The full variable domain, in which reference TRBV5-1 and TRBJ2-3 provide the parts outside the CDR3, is KAGVTQTPRYLIKTRGQQVTLSCSPISGHRSVSWYQQTPGQGLQFLFEYFSETQRNKGNFPGRFSGRQFSNSRSEMNVSTLELGDSALYLCASSLGTMSTDTQYFGPGTRLTVL.

The CDR3 reads CASSALPGQGTDYGYTF. CDR3 coding DNA: TGTGCCAGCAGTGCCCTCCCGGGACAGGGAACTGACTATGGCTACACCTTC. The V call is TRBV28, the J call TRBJ1-2, with 9 nucleotides matching TRBD1. Germline CDR1 is MDHEN and CDR2 is SYDVKM. This CDR3 comprises 17 residues. With 5 bases clipped from V and 3 bases from J, the junction kept 13 bases outside the gene matches.

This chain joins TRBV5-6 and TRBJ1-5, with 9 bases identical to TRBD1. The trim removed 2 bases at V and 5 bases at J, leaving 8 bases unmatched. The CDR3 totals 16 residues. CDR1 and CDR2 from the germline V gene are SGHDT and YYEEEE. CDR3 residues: CASSFFRDRVDQPQHF. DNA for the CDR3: TGTGCCAGCAGCTTTTTCCGGGACAGGGTCGATCAGCCCCAGCATTTT. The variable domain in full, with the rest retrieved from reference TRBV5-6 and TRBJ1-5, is DAGVTQSPTHLIKTRGQQVTLRCSPKSGHDTVSWYQQALGQGPQFIFQYYEEEERQRGNFPDRFSGHQFPNYSSELNVNALLLGDSALYLCASSFFRDRVDQPQHFGDGTRLSIL.

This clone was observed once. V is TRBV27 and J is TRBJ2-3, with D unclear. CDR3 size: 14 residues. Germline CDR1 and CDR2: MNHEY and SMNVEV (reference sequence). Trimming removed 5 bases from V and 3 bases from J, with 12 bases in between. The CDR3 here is CASSGPQRTDTQYF. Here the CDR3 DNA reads TGTGCCAGCAGTGGCCCTCAGAGGACAGATACGCAGTATTTT.

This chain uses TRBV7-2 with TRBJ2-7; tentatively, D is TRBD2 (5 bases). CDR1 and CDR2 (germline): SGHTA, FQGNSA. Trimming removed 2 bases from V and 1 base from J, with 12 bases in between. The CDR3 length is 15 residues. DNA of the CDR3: TGTGCCAGCAGCTTATGGTCTAGCCAATCCTACGAGCAGTACTTC. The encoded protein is CASSLWSSQSYEQYF.

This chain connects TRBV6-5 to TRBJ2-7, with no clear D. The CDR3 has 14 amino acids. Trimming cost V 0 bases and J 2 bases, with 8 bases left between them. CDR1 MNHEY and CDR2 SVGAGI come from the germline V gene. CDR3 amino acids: CASSYSGGTYEQYF. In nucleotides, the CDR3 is TGTGCCAGCAGTTACTCTGGCGGAACCTACGAGCAGTACTTC.

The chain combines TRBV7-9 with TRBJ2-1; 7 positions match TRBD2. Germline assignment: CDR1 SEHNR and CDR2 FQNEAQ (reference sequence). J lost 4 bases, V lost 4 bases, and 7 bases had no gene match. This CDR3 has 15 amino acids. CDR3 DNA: TGTGCCAGCAGCTCCGGGACTACCTCTTACAATGAGCAGTTCTTC. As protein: CASSSGTTSYNEQFF. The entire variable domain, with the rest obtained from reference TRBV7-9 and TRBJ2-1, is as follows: DTGVSQNPRHKITKRGQNVTFRCDPISEHNRLYWYRQTLGQGPEFLTYFQNEAQLEKSRLLSDRFSAERPKGSFSTLEIQRTEQGDSAMYLCASSSGTTSYNEQFFGPGTRLTVL.